This TCR beta chain stems from a study of OX40 agonist ivuxolimab in advanced cancers. At the level of the study: Three patients had partial responses: one hepatocellular carcinoma, two cutaneous melanoma.

By share, this clone ranks as medium-sized. The antigen remains undetermined. Notes on the study in general: Among some nonresponders, normalized T-cell clonal expansion was also low. Researchers did not establish what antigens the expanded peripheral T cells target.

Sampling times: baseline, cycle 4 day 1, cycle 7 day 1. The CDR3 extends over 13 amino acids. Germline V gene lookup returns CDR1 SGHRS and CDR2 YFSETQ. Trimming pared 2 bases from V and 9 bases from J, leaving 12 bases between. TCRdb's table, derived via immunoSEQ multiplex PCR, lists solely in-frame clones and lacks some. The table includes more than 50,000 clones, roughly 84% detected once. J is TRBJ1-5 and V is TRBV5-1, with D uncertain. This material consisted of CD4+ or CD8+ T cells sorted from blood, taken in a trial of the OX40 agonist ivuxolimab. The receptor comes from an adult with an advanced solid tumor such as melanoma, head and neck, liver or kidney cancer. This CDR3 is CASSFSGAGPQHF. The CDR3 nucleotides read TGCGCCAGCAGCTTTTCGGGAGCCGGGCCCCAGCATTTT.